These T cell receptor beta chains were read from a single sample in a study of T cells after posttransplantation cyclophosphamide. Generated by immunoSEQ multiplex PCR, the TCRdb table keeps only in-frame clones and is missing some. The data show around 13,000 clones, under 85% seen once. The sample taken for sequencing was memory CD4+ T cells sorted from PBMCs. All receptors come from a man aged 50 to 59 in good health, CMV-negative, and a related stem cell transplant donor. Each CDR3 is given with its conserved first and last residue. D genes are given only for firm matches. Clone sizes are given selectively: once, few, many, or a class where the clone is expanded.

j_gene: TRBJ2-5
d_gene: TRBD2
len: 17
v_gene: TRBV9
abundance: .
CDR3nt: TGTGCCAGCAGCGCCTCTATTTCTAGCGGGGCTGGGGAGACCCAGTACTTC
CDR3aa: CASSASISSGAGETQYF

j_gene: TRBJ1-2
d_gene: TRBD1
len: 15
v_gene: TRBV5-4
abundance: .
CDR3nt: TGTGCCAGCAGCCCTCTACAATCGACAGGGGTGGGCTACACCTTC
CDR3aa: CASSPLQSTGVGYTF

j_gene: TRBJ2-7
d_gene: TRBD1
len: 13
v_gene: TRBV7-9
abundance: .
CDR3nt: TGTGCCAGCCGGGACAGGGCCTCTGTCGAGCAGTACTTC
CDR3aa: CASRDRASVEQYF

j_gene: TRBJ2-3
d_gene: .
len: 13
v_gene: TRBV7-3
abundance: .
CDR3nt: TGTGCCAGCAGCTTAATTCTCACAGATACGCAGTATTTT
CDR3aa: CASSLILTDTQYF

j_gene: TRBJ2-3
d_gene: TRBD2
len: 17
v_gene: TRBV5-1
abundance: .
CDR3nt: TGCGCCAGCAGCTTGGTTAGCGGACTAGCGACCACAGATACGCAGTATTTT
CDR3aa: CASSLVSGLATTDTQYF

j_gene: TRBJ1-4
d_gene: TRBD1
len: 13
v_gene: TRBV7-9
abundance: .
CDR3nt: TGTGCCAGCAGCGCCGACAGGGTTGAAAAACTGTTTTTT
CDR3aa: CASSADRVEKLFF

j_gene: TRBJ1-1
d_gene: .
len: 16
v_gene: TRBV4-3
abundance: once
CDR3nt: TGCGCCAGCAGCCAAGAAATGTGGGCCGTGAACACTGAAGCTTTCTTT
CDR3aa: CASSQEMWAVNTEAFF

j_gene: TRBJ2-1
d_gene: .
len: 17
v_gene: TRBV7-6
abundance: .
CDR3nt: TGTGCCAGCAGCTTAGGTCTGCGGGGTCGCTCCTACAATGAGCAGTTCTTC
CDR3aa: CASSLGLRGRSYNEQFF

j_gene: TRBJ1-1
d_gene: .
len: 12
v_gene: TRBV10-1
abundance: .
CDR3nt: TGCGCCAGCGCGCGTACGAACACTGAAGCTTTCTTT
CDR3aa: CASARTNTEAFF

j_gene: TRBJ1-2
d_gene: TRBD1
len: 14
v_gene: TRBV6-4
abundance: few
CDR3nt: TGTGCCAGCAGACCGACAGGGACCAACTATGGCTACACCTTC
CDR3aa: CASRPTGTNYGYTF

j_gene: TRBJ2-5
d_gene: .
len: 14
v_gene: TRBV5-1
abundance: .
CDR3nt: TGCGCCAGCAGCTTCGGGCTAGCCATGGAGACCCAGTACTTC
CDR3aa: CASSFGLAMETQYF

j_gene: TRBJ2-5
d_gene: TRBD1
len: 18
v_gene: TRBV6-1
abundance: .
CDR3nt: TGTGCCGGCAGTGAATACCACCGGACAGGGAAGGTAGGAGAGACCCAGTACTTC
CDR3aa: CAGSEYHRTGKVGETQYF

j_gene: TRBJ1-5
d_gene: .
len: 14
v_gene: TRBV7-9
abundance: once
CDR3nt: TGTGCCAGCAGCTCAACGACTACTCAACAGCCCCAGCATTTT
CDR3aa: CASSSTTTQQPQHF

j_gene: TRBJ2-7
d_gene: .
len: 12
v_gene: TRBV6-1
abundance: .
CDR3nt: TGTGCCAGCAGGGAGGTGGGCTACGAGCAGTACTTC
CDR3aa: CASREVGYEQYF

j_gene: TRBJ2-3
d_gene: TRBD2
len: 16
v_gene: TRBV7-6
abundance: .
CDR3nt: TGTGCCAGCAGCCAGAGGCTAGCGGGGGGTGGAGATACGCAGTATTTT
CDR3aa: CASSQRLAGGGDTQYF

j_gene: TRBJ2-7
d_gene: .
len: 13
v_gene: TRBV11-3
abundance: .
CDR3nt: TGTGCCAGCAGCTTCAGGGATTCCACGGAGCAGTACTTC
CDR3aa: CASSFRDSTEQYF

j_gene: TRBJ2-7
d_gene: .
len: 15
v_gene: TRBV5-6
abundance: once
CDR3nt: TGTGCCAGCAGCGACAAGGGGCCAGGCTCCTACGAGCAGTACTTC
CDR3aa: CASSDKGPGSYEQYF

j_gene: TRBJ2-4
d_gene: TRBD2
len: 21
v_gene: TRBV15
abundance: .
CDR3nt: TGTGCCACCTCCTTGAGCGTTGGCCTAGCGGGGGGAAGAGGGGCCAAAAACATTCAGTACTTC
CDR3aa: CATSLSVGLAGGRGAKNIQYF

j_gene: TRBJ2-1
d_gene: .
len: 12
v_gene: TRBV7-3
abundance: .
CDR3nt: TGTGCCAGCAGCTTATCAGCAGGTGAGCAGTTCTTC
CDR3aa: CASSLSAGEQFF

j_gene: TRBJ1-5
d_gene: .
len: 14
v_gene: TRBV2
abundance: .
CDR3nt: TGTGCCAGCACCCGACAGGCCAGCAATCAGCCCCAGCATTTT
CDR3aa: CASTRQASNQPQHF

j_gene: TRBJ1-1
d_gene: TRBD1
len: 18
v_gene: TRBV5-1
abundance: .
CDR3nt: TGCGCCAGCAGCTTAGACGGACAGGGGGCGCGAATGAACACTGAAGCTTTCTTT
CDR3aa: CASSLDGQGARMNTEAFF

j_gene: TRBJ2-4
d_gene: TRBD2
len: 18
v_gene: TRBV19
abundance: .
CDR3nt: TGTGCCAGTAGTATGGGGCTAGCGGGAGGGATAGCCAAAAACATTCAGTACTTC
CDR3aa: CASSMGLAGGIAKNIQYF

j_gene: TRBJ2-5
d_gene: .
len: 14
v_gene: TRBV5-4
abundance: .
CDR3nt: TGTGCCAGCAGCCTGGATAGAGGGCAAGAGACCCAGTACTTC
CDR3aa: CASSLDRGQETQYF

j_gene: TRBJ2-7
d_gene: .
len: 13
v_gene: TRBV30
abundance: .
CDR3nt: TGTGCCTGGACCCGGGGACTGAGCTACGAGCAGTACTTC
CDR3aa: CAWTRGLSYEQYF

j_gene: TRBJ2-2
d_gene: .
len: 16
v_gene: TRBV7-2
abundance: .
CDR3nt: TGTGCCAGCAGCTTAGCTAGGGGACTTAACACCGGGGAGCTGTTTTTT
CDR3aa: CASSLARGLNTGELFF

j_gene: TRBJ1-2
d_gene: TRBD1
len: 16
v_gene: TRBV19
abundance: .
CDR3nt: TGTGCCACAGTCTTACAAACAGGGGGCTCGGTCTATGGCTACACCTTC
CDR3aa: CATVLQTGGSVYGYTF

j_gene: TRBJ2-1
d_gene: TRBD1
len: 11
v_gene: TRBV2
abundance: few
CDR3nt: TGTGCCAGCAGTGTGGGGGACAGCACGTTCTTC
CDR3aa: CASSVGDSTFF

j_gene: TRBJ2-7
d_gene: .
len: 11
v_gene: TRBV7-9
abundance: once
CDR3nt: TGTGCCAGCAGCTTAATCGGGGGGCAGTACTTC
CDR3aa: CASSLIGGQYF

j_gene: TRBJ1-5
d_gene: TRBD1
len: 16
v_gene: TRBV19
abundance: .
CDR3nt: TGTGCCAGTACCCATTCCCGGGACAGGGCCTTGGAGCCCCAGCATTTT
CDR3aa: CASTHSRDRALEPQHF

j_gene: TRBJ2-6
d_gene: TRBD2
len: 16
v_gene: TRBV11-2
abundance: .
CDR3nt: TGTGCCAGCGGAGGACTAGCGGGACCTGGGGCCAACGTCCTGACTTTC
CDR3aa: CASGGLAGPGANVLTF

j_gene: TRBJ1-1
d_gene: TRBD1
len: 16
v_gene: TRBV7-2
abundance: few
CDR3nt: TGTGCCAGCACCAATGAGGGGGCTTCGAGAAGGACTGAAGCTTTCTTT
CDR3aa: CASTNEGASRRTEAFF

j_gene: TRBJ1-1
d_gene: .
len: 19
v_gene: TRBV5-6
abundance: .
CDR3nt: TGTGCCAGCCCCTTATCGCTCGCGGCAGGGTGCCACATGAACACTGAAGCTTTCTTT
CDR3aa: CASPLSLAAGCHMNTEAFF

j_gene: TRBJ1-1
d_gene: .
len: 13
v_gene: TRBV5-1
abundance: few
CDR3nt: TGCGCCAGCAGCTTGATGGGCTTAACTGAAGCTTTCTTT
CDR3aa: CASSLMGLTEAFF

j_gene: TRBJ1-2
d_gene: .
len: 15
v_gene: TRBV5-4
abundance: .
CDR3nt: TGTGCCAGCAGCTCGGCTATACAGGGACCCTATGGCTACACCTTC
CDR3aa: CASSSAIQGPYGYTF

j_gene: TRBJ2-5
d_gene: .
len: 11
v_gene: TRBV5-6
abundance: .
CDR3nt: TGTGCCAGCAGCTTCCTCGGGACCCAGTACTTC
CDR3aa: CASSFLGTQYF

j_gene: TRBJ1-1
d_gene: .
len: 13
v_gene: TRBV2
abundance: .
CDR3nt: TGTGCCAGCAGTGAAAGGCAGGTCACTGAAGCTTTCTTT
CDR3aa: CASSERQVTEAFF

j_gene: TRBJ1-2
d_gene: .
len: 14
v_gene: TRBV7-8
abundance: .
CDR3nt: TGTGCCAGCAGCCCCAGGTTCGGGGACTATGGCTACACCTTC
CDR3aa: CASSPRFGDYGYTF

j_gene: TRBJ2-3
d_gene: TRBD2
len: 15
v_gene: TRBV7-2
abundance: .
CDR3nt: TGTGCCAGCGACAGTCAGGGACTAGCGGGAGATACGCAGTATTTT
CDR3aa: CASDSQGLAGDTQYF

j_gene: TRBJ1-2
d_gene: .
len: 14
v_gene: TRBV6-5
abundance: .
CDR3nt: TGTGCCAGCAGCATGACAGCCGGTTTTGAAGGCTACACCTTC
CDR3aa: CASSMTAGFEGYTF

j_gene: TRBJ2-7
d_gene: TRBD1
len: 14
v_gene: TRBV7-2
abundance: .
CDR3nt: TGTGCCAGCAGCCCACGACAGGGATCCTACGAGCAGTACTTC
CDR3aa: CASSPRQGSYEQYF

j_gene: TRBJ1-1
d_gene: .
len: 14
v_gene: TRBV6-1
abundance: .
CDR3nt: TGTGCCAGCTCCGTGGAGGCGGGGAACACTGAAGCTTTCTTT
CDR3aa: CASSVEAGNTEAFF

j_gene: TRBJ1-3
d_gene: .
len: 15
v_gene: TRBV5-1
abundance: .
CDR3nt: TGCGCCAGCAGCTTAGGACAGAGCTCTGGAAACACCATATATTTT
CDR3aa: CASSLGQSSGNTIYF

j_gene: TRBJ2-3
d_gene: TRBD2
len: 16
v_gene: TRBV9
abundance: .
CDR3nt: TGTGCCAGCAGCCCGGGACTAGCGGGAGTAGGAGATACGCAGTATTTT
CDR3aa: CASSPGLAGVGDTQYF

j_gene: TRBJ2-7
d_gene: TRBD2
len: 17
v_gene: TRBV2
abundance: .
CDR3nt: TGTGCCAGCAGTGAGGTACTAGCGGGGGGCCGAAGTCGGGAGCAGTACTTC
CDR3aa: CASSEVLAGGRSREQYF

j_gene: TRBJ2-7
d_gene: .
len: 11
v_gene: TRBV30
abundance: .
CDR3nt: TGTGCCTGGAGTGACGGCTACGAGCAGTACTTC
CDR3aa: CAWSDGYEQYF

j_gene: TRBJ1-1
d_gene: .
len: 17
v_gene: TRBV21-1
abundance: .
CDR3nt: TGTGCCAGCAGAAATGGGGGCCCTTACAGGGGGCGGACTGAAGCTTTCTTT
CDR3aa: CASRNGGPYRGRTEAFF